A selection of T cell receptor beta chains follows, all from one sample in a study of T cells in localized non-small cell lung cancer. The repertoire was sequenced with immunoSEQ multiplex PCR; TCRdb's copy has only in-frame clones and lacks some. The data contain some 50,000 clones, around 90% of them singletons. The material sequenced was PBMCs, taken before any cancer treatment. Every receptor here comes from a female donor with stage II lung adenocarcinoma. The CDR3 runs from the conserved cysteine through the conserved F or W. The order of the fields is V gene, J gene, clone size, D gene, CDR3 length, CDR3 protein, CDR3 DNA. The D gene is left open where the match is weak. Clone size is shown for a subset of rows, as once, few, many or a class of expanded clone.

>TRBV4-1|TRBJ2-1|few|TRBD2|17
CASSQSWVAGGYNEQFF
TGCGCCAGCAGCCAAAGTTGGGTAGCGGGGGGCTACAATGAGCAGTTCTTC
>TRBV5-8|TRBJ2-1|-|TRBD1|15
CASSSGDRRYNEQFF
TGTGCCAGCAGCTCAGGGGACAGACGATACAATGAGCAGTTCTTC
>TRBV6-5|TRBJ2-3|-|TRBD2|15
CASSPGGTSTDTQYF
TGTGCCAGCAGTCCGGGGGGGACAAGCACAGATACGCAGTATTTT
>TRBV7-2|TRBJ2-3|-|-|15
CASSPSWRGTDTQYF
TGTGCCAGCAGCCCCTCATGGCGGGGAACTGATACGCAGTATTTT
>TRBV9|TRBJ1-1|-|-|16
CASSVEADTLNTEAFF
TGTGCCAGCAGCGTAGAGGCCGATACCCTGAACACTGAAGCTTTCTTT
>TRBV5-1|TRBJ2-7|-|TRBD1|12
CASSLAGGKQYF
TGCGCCAGCTCCCTCGCAGGGGGAAAGCAGTACTTC
>TRBV19|TRBJ1-6|-|-|12
CASSLDGAEPHF
TGTGCCAGTAGTTTGGACGGCGCGGAGCCCCACTTT
>TRBV6-5|TRBJ2-7|-|TRBD1|13
CASNRDSSYEQYF
TGTGCCAGCAACCGGGACAGCTCCTACGAGCAGTACTTC
>TRBV5-5|TRBJ2-5|-|TRBD1|17
CASSLRGTDQNWETQYF
TGTGCCAGCAGCTTGCGAGGGACAGACCAAAACTGGGAGACCCAGTACTTC
>TRBV7-9|TRBJ1-2|-|-|14
CASSSSDLGYGYTF
TGTGCCAGCAGCTCGTCCGATTTGGGCTATGGCTACACCTTC
>TRBV7-2|TRBJ2-2|-|TRBD2|18
CASSPRTSGGTNTGELFF
TGTGCCAGCAGCCCCCGGACTAGCGGGGGGACCAACACCGGGGAGCTGTTTTTT
>TRBV28|TRBJ2-7|-|-|18
CASSSPMVSAGFNYEQYF
TGTGCCAGCAGTTCCCCCATGGTGTCGGCAGGGTTTAACTACGAGCAGTACTTC
>TRBV27|TRBJ1-6|-|TRBD1|18
CATMDRVIGSSYNSPLHF
TGTGCCACCATGGACAGGGTGATCGGGAGCTCCTATAATTCACCCCTCCACTTT
>TRBV7-6|TRBJ1-1|-|TRBD1|14
CASSLRGQGTEAFF
TGTGCCAGCAGCTTAAGGGGGCAGGGAACTGAAGCTTTCTTT
>TRBV27|TRBJ2-7|-|TRBD2|15
CASSQESGGSYEQYF
TGTGCCAGCAGTCAAGAGAGCGGGGGGTCGTACGAGCAGTACTTC
>TRBV2|TRBJ1-6|-|-|15
CASSEGAGSGSPLHF
TGTGCCAGCAGTGAAGGGGCAGGGAGTGGTTCACCCCTCCACTTT
>TRBV27|TRBJ2-1|-|TRBD2|15
CASSLTSGYNNEQFF
TGTGCCAGCAGCCTGACTAGCGGGTACAACAATGAGCAGTTCTTC